This record concerns one TCR beta chain sequence. The antigen remains unidentified. These data come from a study of OX40 agonist ivuxolimab in advanced cancers. Study-wide background: In this cohort, patients received ivuxolimab, an agonistic anti-OX40 (CD134) antibody. Dose-escalation subjects each had hepatocellular carcinoma, melanoma, renal cell or head and neck cancer.

Findings and caveats of the study: Clones of CD4+ and CD8+ blood T cells grew by week 6 at doses of 0.1 to 3.0 mg/kg.

Germline lookup yields CDR1 SGHTA and CDR2 FQGNSA. This CDR3 spans 15 amino acids. V shed 1 base and J shed 0 bases, with 8 bases lying between them. Produced via immunoSEQ multiplex PCR; TCRdb's table is partial and in-frame only. This sample has roughly 110,000 clones; 75% to 95% occur once, and the top ten carry about 0.5%. The study sampled blood at baseline, cycle 4 day 1, and cycle 7 day 1. The receptor was derived from an adult with an advanced solid tumor such as melanoma, head and neck, liver or kidney cancer. V gene TRBV7-2 combines with J gene TRBJ2-3, with D tentatively TRBD2 (6 bases). The input for sequencing was CD4+ or CD8+ T cells sorted from blood, taken in a trial of the OX40 agonist ivuxolimab. The CDR3 loop is CASSLGTISTDTQYF. The CDR3 region has the DNA TGTGCCAGCAGCTTAGGGACTATTAGCACAGATACGCAGTATTTT.